This T cell receptor (beta chain) appears in the sequencing data of a study of cytomegalovirus exposure and HLA in healthy donors. Notes on the study in general: The study found most TCR sequences rare, yet found some public TCRs in many donors. The tendency of first-cohort TCR clusters to co-occur in the 100 to 150 validation repertoires emerged from a later analysis. Cytomegalovirus-associated status was assigned to 150 to 200 TCR beta chains.

CDR1 and CDR2 from the germline V gene are SGHDN and FVKESK. There are 15 residues in the CDR3. Deletions cut 4 bases from V and 0 bases from J, with 12 bases between. Worth noting for this clone: Its antigen remains unidentified.

Donors were drawn from the 120-subject validation cohort, separate from the roughly 700-subject first cohort. TCRdb keeps only in-frame clones here, not all; method: immunoSEQ multiplex PCR. The profile covers roughly 280,000 clones, with around 85% appearing a single time and roughly 1% taken by the ten largest. Sequencing was carried out using PBMCs. This TCR derives from a woman between 18 and 30 years old in good health and CMV-seronegative. The chain is built from TRBV14 and TRBJ1-1; D possibly corresponds to TRBD1 (6 bases). Written as DNA, the CDR3 is TGTGCCAGCAGCCGGGACATCCTCATGAACACTGAAGCTTTCTTT. Encoded protein: CASSRDILMNTEAFF.